This T cell receptor (beta chain) is drawn from a study of shared clonotypes between healthy human individuals. Study-wide results and limits: Lower generation probabilities were found for non-shared clonotypes than for those shared by all four donors.

Concerning this clone itself: The target antigen is unknown.

V shed 5 bases and J shed 6 bases, with 7 bases lying between them. This CDR3 is built from 12 residues. The germline CDR1 and CDR2 sequences are SGHTA and FQGNSA. Profiling relied on immunoSEQ multiplex PCR, and the TCRdb table lists in-frame clones only, not all of them. The sample includes approximately 1.5 million clones, 98% of them seen just once. The gene calls are TRBV7-2 and TRBJ2-2; no firm D call. This receptor was identified in a man aged 30-40 years in good health. The material sequenced was naive CD4+ T cells sorted from blood. Subset here: CD45RA+ positively selected. CDR3: CASSPSAGELFF. DNA of the CDR3: TGTGCCAGCAGCCCGTCTGCCGGGGAGCTGTTTTTT.